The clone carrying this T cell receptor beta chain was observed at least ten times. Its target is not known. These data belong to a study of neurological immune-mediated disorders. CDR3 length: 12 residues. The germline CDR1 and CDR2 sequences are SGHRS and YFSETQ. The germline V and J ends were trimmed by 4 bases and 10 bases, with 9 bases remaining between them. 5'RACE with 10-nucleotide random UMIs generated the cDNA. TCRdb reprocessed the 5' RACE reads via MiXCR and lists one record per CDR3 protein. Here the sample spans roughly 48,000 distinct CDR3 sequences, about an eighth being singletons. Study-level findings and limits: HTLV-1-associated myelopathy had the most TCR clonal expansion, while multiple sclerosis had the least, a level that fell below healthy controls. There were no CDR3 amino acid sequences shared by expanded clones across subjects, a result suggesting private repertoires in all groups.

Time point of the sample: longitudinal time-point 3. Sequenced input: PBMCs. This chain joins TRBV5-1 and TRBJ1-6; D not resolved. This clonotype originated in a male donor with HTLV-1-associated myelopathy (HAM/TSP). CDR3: CASSVGISPLHF. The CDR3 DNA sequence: TGCGCCAGCAGCGTGGGGATATCACCCCTCCACTTT.